The entry that follows covers one T cell receptor (beta chain) sequence. A read error may be the cause here, since a much bigger clone is one base away. This specimen comes from a study of molecular identifiers for immune sequencing clone quantification. TCRdb reprocessed the PCR reads with MiXCR, giving one entry per CDR3 protein. The sample lists about 300,000 distinct CDR3 sequences; 20% to 25% were seen once. The sequencing input was naive CD8+ T cells from blood, with Jurkat cell RNA spiked in. Specified subset: FACS-sorted CD8+CD4-CCR7+CD45RA+ naive T cells. The receptor comes from a human donor in good health. Some libraries in this study had Jurkat cell RNA spiked in.

CDR3 nucleotides: TGTGCCAGTAGTCTTACAGACTATAGCAATCAGCCCCGGCATTTT. Amino acid sequence: CASSLTDYSNQPRHF. The chain links TRBV19 to TRBJ1-5; D unclear. Germline assignment: CDR1 LNHDA and CDR2 SQIVND (reference sequence). CDR3 length equals 15 residues.